The 31 T cell receptor beta chains given below trace back to one sample, sequenced in a study of CD8+CD57+ T cells in acquired aplastic anemia. Researchers used genomic DNA as the template to profile TCR beta VDJ and CDR3. A single record per CDR3 protein comes from TCRdb applying MiXCR to the reads. The sample records 170,000 or so distinct CDR3 sequences, 63% being singletons. CD8+CD57+ cell expansion, shown by flow cytometry, had occurred in the patients selected for sequencing. Sample: sorted CD4+, CD8+, or CD8+CD57+ T cells (not recorded which) from PBMCs. These receptors were obtained from a human donor with aplastic anemia.

This clonotype was found a few times. The chain uses TRBV20-1 and TRBJ1-2; D possibly corresponds to TRBD1 (5 bases). V lost 0 bases and J lost 5, with 7 bases in between. This CDR3 region has 12 residues. Germline V CDR1 and CDR2: DFQATT, SNEGSKA (reference sequence). For the CDR3, the DNA is TGCAGTGCTAGAGACCCAGGGTATGGCTACACCTTC. Residues: CSARDPGYGYTF.

This clonotype was seen many times. The V call is TRBV12-3 or TRBV12-4, the J call TRBJ2-3; D might be TRBD1 (6 bases). The V end lost 1 base, the J end lost 11 bases, and 10 bases lay between the germline ends. The CDR3 spans 12 residues. CDR3 loop: CASSLGGHLQYF. CDR3 DNA sequence: TGTGCCAGCAGTTTAGGGGGACACCTGCAGTATTTT.

The chain is built from TRBV10-3 and TRBJ1-1; 7 nucleotides agree with TRBD1. Per the germline V gene, CDR1 is ENHRY and CDR2 is SYGVKD. The CDR3 consists of 13 residues. V shed 10 bases and J 0 bases; nucleotides not matched to a gene: 5. In nucleotides, the CDR3 is TGTGCCACCCAGACAGGGATGAACACTGAAGCTTTCTTT. Encoded protein: CATQTGMNTEAFF.

The V gene is TRBV20-1, the J gene TRBJ2-7; D possibly corresponds to TRBD2 (5 bases). CDR3 size: 14 residues. Germline loops: CDR1 DFQATT, CDR2 SNEGSKA (reference sequence). Trimming took 0 bases from V and 2 from J, leaving 11 bases between them. The CDR3 sequence is CSARDSSITYEQYF. Here the CDR3 DNA reads TGCAGTGCTAGAGATTCTAGCATCACCTACGAGCAGTACTTC.

A word on this clonotype: The CDR3 carries no conserved terminal phenylalanine or tryptophan, so it likely arises from a read error. The rearrangement links TRBV4-1 to TRBJ2-2; 7 nucleotides line up with TRBD2. The CDR3 totals 13 residues. Trimming at V came to 3 bases and at J to 12 bases, leaving 7 bases not matched to a gene. The V gene's germline CDR1 is MGHRA and CDR2 YSYEKL. In DNA form, the CDR3 reads TGCGCCAGCAGCCATGGGCGGGGAGGGAAGCTGTTTCTT. It encodes CASSHGRGGKLFL.

This clonotype was seen many times. The V call is TRBV29-1, the J call TRBJ2-3; tentative D call: TRBD2 (6 bases). The CDR3 sequence is 13 residues long. Trimming left V 4 bases short and J 8 bases short, with 16 bases between. CDR1 is SQVTM, CDR2 ANQGSEA, per germline. The CDR3 coding sequence is TGCAGCGTTGTTTGGCTAGCGAGGTTTACGCAGTATTTT. Amino acid sequence: CSVVWLARFTQYF.

This clonotype has just a few counts. The chain uses TRBV20-1 and TRBJ1-6, with 9 bases lining up with TRBD1. The germline gives CDR1 DFQATT, CDR2 SNEGSKA (reference sequence). The CDR3 length is 11 residues. CDR3: CSGQGTSTLHF. Here the CDR3 DNA reads TGCAGCGGACAGGGGACCTCCACCCTCCACTTT.

This clonotype was picked up many times. The J gene is TRBJ2-1, the V gene TRBV19, with no clear D. The V end lost 1 base, the J end lost 4 bases, and 8 bases lay between the germline ends. This CDR3 has 14 residues. CDR1 is LNHDA and CDR2 is SQIVND in the germline V gene (reference sequence). The CDR3 reads CASSIGEGYNEQFF. CDR3 sequence (DNA): TGTGCCAGTAGTATAGGAGAAGGGTACAATGAGCAGTTCTTC. The complete variable domain, with remaining parts taken from reference TRBV19 and TRBJ2-1, reads DGGITQSPKYLFRKEGQNVTLSCEQNLNHDAMYWYRQDPGQGLRLIYYSQIVNDFQKGDIAEGYSVSREKKESFPLTVTSAQKNPTAFYLCASSIGEGYNEQFFGPGTRLTVL.

This clonotype was observed a handful of times. V is TRBV29-1 and J is TRBJ2-3; D may be TRBD2 (5 bases). This CDR3 comprises 15 residues. The germline V and J ends were trimmed by 4 bases and 0 bases, with 14 bases remaining between them. Germline lookup yields CDR1 SQVTM and CDR2 ANQGSEA. In DNA form, the CDR3 reads TGCAGCGTTGTGCCCAGCGGCACTAGCACAGATACGCAGTATTTT. It translates to CSVVPSGTSTDTQYF.

This clonotype was detected many times. The chain couples TRBV7-9 to TRBJ1-2; D is possibly TRBD1 (6 bases). Germline lookup yields CDR1 SEHNR and CDR2 FQNEAQ (reference sequence). V was trimmed by 6 bases and J by 0 bases, leaving 17 bases between them. The CDR3 is 16 residues long. CDR3 protein: CASSPRRGPANYGYTF. The CDR3 bases are TGTGCCAGCAGTCCCCGCAGGGGTCCAGCTAACTATGGCTACACCTTC.

The V gene is TRBV7-8, the J gene TRBJ1-2, with a possible D match to TRBD1 (5 bases). This CDR3 region has 15 residues. Germline CDR1 is SGHVS and CDR2 is FQNEAQ. The germline V and J ends were trimmed by 8 bases and 4 bases, with 20 bases remaining between them. The CDR3: CASSPNRGGGYGYTF. Here the CDR3 DNA reads TGTGCCAGCTCACCAAACCGGGGGGGTGGCTATGGCTACACCTTC.

The V and J genes are TRBV10-3 and TRBJ2-7, with 8 bases aligning to TRBD2. V shed 8 bases, J shed 3 bases, and the junction held 3 bases outside the gene matches. The CDR3 sequence is 12 residues long. CDR1 and CDR2 (germline): ENHRY, SYGVKD. The CDR3: CAILGGDYEQYF. CDR3 nucleotides: TGTGCCATCCTCGGGGGGGACTACGAGCAGTACTTC.

The chain uses TRBV6-1 and TRBJ1-5; D remains unclear. The CDR3 sequence is 12 residues long. CDR1 and CDR2 from the germline V gene are MNHNS and SASEGT. The V gene lost 3 bases and the J gene lost 5 bases, with 5 bases spanning the gap. The CDR3 loop reads CASSDRYQPQHF. CDR3 nucleotides: TGTGCCAGCAGTGACAGATATCAGCCCCAGCATTTT.

This clonotype has a count of ten or more. The chain couples TRBV9 to TRBJ2-7, with 9 bases matching TRBD1. CDR1 and CDR2 from the germline V gene are SGDLS and YYNGEE. The CDR3 is 13 residues long. With V trimmed by 4 bases and J by 7 bases, 6 bases remained unmatched. The CDR3 protein is CASSSRTGVEQYF. The CDR3 DNA follows: TGTGCCAGCAGCTCACGGACAGGGGTTGAGCAGTACTTC.

The J gene is TRBJ1-1, the V gene TRBV5-1, with 9 bases that match TRBD1. J lost 8 bases, V lost 0 bases, and 5 bases had no gene match. The length of the CDR3 is 14 residues. From germline, CDR1 is SGHRS and CDR2 YFSETQ. Written as DNA, the CDR3 is TGCGCCAGCAGCTTGGAACAGGGGGCCGCAGAAGCTTTCTTT. Translating it yields CASSLEQGAAEAFF. The full variable domain, its missing parts supplied by reference TRBV5-1 and TRBJ1-1, is KAGVTQTPRYLIKTRGQQVTLSCSPISGHRSVSWYQQTPGQGLQFLFEYFSETQRNKGNFPGRFSGRQFSNSRSEMNVSTLELGDSALYLCASSLEQGAAEAFFGQGTRLTVV.

The V and J genes are TRBV19 and TRBJ1-1; 7 nucleotides line up with TRBD1. The CDR3 extends over 15 amino acids. The germline CDR1 and CDR2 sequences are LNHDA and SQIVND (reference sequence). V shed 3 bases, J shed 8 bases, and the junction held 12 bases outside the gene matches. CDR3 sequence reads: CASSIQGVLVLEAFF. For the CDR3, the DNA is TGTGCCAGTAGTATCCAGGGGGTATTAGTTTTGGAAGCTTTCTTT.

This clonotype was seen repeatedly, ten times or more. The V and J genes are TRBV19 and TRBJ2-7, with 9 bases lining up with TRBD1. Germline V lookup: CDR1 LNHDA, CDR2 SQIVND (reference sequence). The J segment lost 2 bases and the V segment lost 6 bases, leaving 5 bases of the junction unmatched. This CDR3 region has 14 residues. CDR3 DNA: TGTGCCAGTAGGGGGACAGGGACTCCCTACGAGCAGTACTTC. This codes for CASRGTGTPYEQYF.

J is TRBJ2-1 and V is TRBV7-8; no clear D. The CDR3 consists of 12 residues. The V gene lost 3 bases and the J gene lost 4 bases, with 4 bases spanning the gap. Germline V CDR1 and CDR2: SGHVS, FQNEAQ. DNA for the CDR3: TGTGCCAGCAGCTTTCGGTACAATGAGCAGTTCTTC. Amino acids: CASSFRYNEQFF.

The V gene is TRBV6-5, the J gene TRBJ1-2; no reliable D call. The germline gives CDR1 MNHEY, CDR2 SVGAGI. V gave up 0 bases and J gave up 1 base, with 3 bases separating them. The CDR3 sequence is 13 residues long. CDR3 DNA sequence: TGTGCCAGCAGTTACTCGGTTAACTATGGCTACACCTTC. It encodes CASSYSVNYGYTF.

This clonotype was counted a single time. The chain links TRBV20-1 to TRBJ2-1; D unclear. V was clipped by 4 bases and J by 0 bases, with 16 bases between them. The CDR3 has 16 residues. Germline lookup yields CDR1 DFQATT and CDR2 SNEGSKA (reference sequence). The CDR3 bases are TGCAGTGCTAAAACCCGATTCTCCAGCTCCTACAATGAGCAGTTCTTC. Its translation: CSAKTRFSSSYNEQFF.

This clonotype was counted at least ten times. The rearrangement joins TRBV2 to TRBJ1-2; the D is unclear. V shed 3 bases and J shed 4 bases, with 12 bases lying between them. CDR1 is SNHLY, CDR2 FYNNEI, per germline. The CDR3 length is 14 residues. The chain's CDR3 is CASSDIGVGYGYTF. DNA for the CDR3: TGTGCCAGCAGTGATATCGGGGTTGGCTATGGCTACACCTTC.

This sequence joins TRBV15 and TRBJ2-3; tentative D call: TRBD1 (6 bases). CDR1 LNHNV and CDR2 YYDKDF come from the germline V gene (reference sequence). This CDR3 is 13 amino acids long. Trimming took 3 bases from V and 4 from J, leaving 8 bases between them. CDR3 sequence reads: CATSRGAPDTQYF. CDR3 DNA: TGTGCCACCAGCAGGGGGGCCCCAGATACGCAGTATTTT.

This chain connects TRBV10-2 to TRBJ2-7; TRBD1 aligns across 7 bases. J was trimmed by 0 bases and V by 7 bases; bases with no gene match: 9. There are 15 residues in the CDR3. Germline assignment: CDR1 WSHSY and CDR2 SAAADI. The CDR3 sequence: CASILDRASSYEQYF. As DNA, the CDR3 is TGCGCCAGCATTTTAGACAGGGCCAGCTCCTACGAGCAGTACTTC.

The rearrangement links TRBV15 to TRBJ1-3; TRBD1 aligns across 7 bases. Trimming removed 4 bases from V and 4 bases from J; junction bases left unmatched: 1. From germline, CDR1 is LNHNV and CDR2 YYDKDF (reference sequence). CDR3 length: 13 residues. CDR3 in amino acids: CATSKDRGNTIYF. In nucleotides, the CDR3 is TGTGCCACCAGCAAGGACAGGGGAAACACCATATATTTT.

In this sample, this clonotype turned up a few times. The chain uses TRBV11-2 and TRBJ2-7, with D perhaps assigned TRBD1 or TRBD2 (5 bases each). CDR1 and CDR2 from the germline V gene are SGHAT and FQNNGV. Trimming cost V 3 bases and J 0 bases, with 18 bases left between them. The CDR3 is 17 amino acids. Written as DNA, the CDR3 is TGTGCCAGCAGCTTCTCCCTCGGGGCCCCTGACTCCTACGAGCAGTACTTC. Translating gives CASSFSLGAPDSYEQYF.

With respect to this clonotype: One end of the junction varies from germline; a read error may be responsible. The gene calls are TRBV12-3 or TRBV12-4 and TRBJ2-7; tentatively, D is TRBD2 (5 bases). This CDR3 is 14 amino acids long. The CDR3 reads CASSPYGGGYEQYF. CDR3 bases: TGCGCCAGCAGCCCCTATGGAGGCGGTTACGAGCAGTACTTC.

This clonotype was observed a few times. This rearrangement joins TRBV10-3 to TRBJ2-2; D unclear. The CDR3 has 16 residues. Trimming cost V 4 bases and J 0 bases, with 12 bases left between them. CDR1 and CDR2 (germline): ENHRY, SYGVKD. The CDR3 loop reads CAISGILPANTGELFF. CDR3 coding DNA: TGTGCCATCAGTGGGATACTCCCCGCGAACACCGGGGAGCTGTTTTTT.

This clonotype showed up just a few times. The J gene is TRBJ2-2, the V gene TRBV7-9; D is ambiguous. Per germline, CDR1 SEHNR and CDR2 FQNEAQ (reference sequence). This CDR3 is 12 amino acids long. Deletions cut 5 bases from V and 9 bases from J, with 10 bases between. CDR3 nucleotides: TGTGCCAGCAGCCTCATATCCAGGGAGCTGTTTTTT. It specifies CASSLISRELFF.

The rearrangement uses TRBV2 and TRBJ1-2; 12 bases agree with TRBD1. V dropped 6 bases and J dropped 6; count of bases not matched to a gene: 5. The germline gives CDR1 SNHLY, CDR2 FYNNEI. The CDR3 is made up of 14 amino acids. The CDR3, as DNA: TGTGCCAGCAGGACGGGACAGGGGGCTCATGGCTACACCTTC. Its protein product is CASRTGQGAHGYTF.

In regard to this clonotype: This could be a read error, since a much larger clone is one nucleotide away. This rearrangement joins TRBV2 to TRBJ2-7; TRBD1 matches 9 bases. The CDR3 is 14 amino acids. V trimming: 6 bases; J trimming: 2 bases; junction bases outside the gene matches: 5. Germline CDR1 and CDR2: SNHLY and FYNNEI. The CDR3 bases are TGTGCCAGCAGGCGGGGACAGGGTGCCTACGAGCAGTACTTC. Translated, it gives CASRRGQGAYEQYF.

The chain employs TRBV7-3 and TRBJ1-2; D possibly corresponds to TRBD1 (6 bases). The CDR3 has 12 residues. V was shortened by 4 bases and J by 8 bases, with 11 bases between the two germline ends. The V gene's germline CDR1 is SGHTA and CDR2 FQGTGA. This CDR3 reads CASSYEGGGYTF. CDR3 sequence (DNA): TGTGCCAGCAGCTACGAGGGGGGCGGCTACACCTTC.